This T cell receptor (beta chain) originates from a study of T cells after yellow fever vaccination. Whole-study context: Fractions with few cells were prepared using SMART-Seq v4 Ultra Low Input. Study-level results: The CD4 and CD8 compartments had a small share of their clonotypes in common. From the bulk population, abundant clonotypes could contaminate and appear within FACS-sorted repertoires. Boosting was followed by the reappearance of most primary-vaccination clones (about 96% CD4, around 91% CD8).

Remarks on this clonotype: Its antigen is still unknown.

From the 5' RACE reads, TCRdb called clonotypes with MiXCR, one entry per CDR3 protein. Of nearly 350,000 distinct CDR3 sequences listed, approximately 8% were seen once; the top ten hold 17%. V lost 5 bases, J lost 8 bases, and 15 bases lay in between. The CDR3 has 13 amino acids. The germline gives CDR1 SGHTA, CDR2 FQGNSA. The genes are TRBV7-2 and TRBJ1-1, with D hard to call. This clonotype was sampled from a man younger than 35 who received the YFV17D yellow fever vaccine. The sample here was PBMCs, taken around 45 days after the first yellow fever vaccination. CDR3: CASSRLALGEAFF. The CDR3 DNA sequence: TGTGCCAGCAGCCGACTCGCGTTGGGGGAAGCTTTCTTT.